Here is one TCR beta chain with its context. Its antigen is currently unknown. This record belongs to a study of T cell responses to AZD1222 COVID-19 vaccine. Study results and limitations: Clonal diversity may have been underestimated in mostly white British donors. Spike-specific TCR depth and breadth grew after two AZD1222 doses.

The CDR3 is 17 residues long. CDR1 is LNHDA and CDR2 is SQIVND in the germline V gene (reference sequence). J gave up 3 bases and V 1 base, and 7 bases lay outside the gene matches. TCRdb's copy holds only in-frame clones and misses some; the assay was immunoSEQ multiplex PCR. The sample records 100,000 to 150,000 clones, 91% being singletons. Specimen: peripheral blood, collected on day 0 of AZD1222 vaccination. The TCR was taken from an adult in good health. V gene TRBV19 combines with J gene TRBJ2-1; TRBD1 matches at 9 bases. The CDR3 DNA follows: TGTGCCAGTAGTATAGCTTTAACAGGGGGCTACTACAATGAGCAGTTCTTC. It yields the protein CASSIALTGGYYNEQFF.